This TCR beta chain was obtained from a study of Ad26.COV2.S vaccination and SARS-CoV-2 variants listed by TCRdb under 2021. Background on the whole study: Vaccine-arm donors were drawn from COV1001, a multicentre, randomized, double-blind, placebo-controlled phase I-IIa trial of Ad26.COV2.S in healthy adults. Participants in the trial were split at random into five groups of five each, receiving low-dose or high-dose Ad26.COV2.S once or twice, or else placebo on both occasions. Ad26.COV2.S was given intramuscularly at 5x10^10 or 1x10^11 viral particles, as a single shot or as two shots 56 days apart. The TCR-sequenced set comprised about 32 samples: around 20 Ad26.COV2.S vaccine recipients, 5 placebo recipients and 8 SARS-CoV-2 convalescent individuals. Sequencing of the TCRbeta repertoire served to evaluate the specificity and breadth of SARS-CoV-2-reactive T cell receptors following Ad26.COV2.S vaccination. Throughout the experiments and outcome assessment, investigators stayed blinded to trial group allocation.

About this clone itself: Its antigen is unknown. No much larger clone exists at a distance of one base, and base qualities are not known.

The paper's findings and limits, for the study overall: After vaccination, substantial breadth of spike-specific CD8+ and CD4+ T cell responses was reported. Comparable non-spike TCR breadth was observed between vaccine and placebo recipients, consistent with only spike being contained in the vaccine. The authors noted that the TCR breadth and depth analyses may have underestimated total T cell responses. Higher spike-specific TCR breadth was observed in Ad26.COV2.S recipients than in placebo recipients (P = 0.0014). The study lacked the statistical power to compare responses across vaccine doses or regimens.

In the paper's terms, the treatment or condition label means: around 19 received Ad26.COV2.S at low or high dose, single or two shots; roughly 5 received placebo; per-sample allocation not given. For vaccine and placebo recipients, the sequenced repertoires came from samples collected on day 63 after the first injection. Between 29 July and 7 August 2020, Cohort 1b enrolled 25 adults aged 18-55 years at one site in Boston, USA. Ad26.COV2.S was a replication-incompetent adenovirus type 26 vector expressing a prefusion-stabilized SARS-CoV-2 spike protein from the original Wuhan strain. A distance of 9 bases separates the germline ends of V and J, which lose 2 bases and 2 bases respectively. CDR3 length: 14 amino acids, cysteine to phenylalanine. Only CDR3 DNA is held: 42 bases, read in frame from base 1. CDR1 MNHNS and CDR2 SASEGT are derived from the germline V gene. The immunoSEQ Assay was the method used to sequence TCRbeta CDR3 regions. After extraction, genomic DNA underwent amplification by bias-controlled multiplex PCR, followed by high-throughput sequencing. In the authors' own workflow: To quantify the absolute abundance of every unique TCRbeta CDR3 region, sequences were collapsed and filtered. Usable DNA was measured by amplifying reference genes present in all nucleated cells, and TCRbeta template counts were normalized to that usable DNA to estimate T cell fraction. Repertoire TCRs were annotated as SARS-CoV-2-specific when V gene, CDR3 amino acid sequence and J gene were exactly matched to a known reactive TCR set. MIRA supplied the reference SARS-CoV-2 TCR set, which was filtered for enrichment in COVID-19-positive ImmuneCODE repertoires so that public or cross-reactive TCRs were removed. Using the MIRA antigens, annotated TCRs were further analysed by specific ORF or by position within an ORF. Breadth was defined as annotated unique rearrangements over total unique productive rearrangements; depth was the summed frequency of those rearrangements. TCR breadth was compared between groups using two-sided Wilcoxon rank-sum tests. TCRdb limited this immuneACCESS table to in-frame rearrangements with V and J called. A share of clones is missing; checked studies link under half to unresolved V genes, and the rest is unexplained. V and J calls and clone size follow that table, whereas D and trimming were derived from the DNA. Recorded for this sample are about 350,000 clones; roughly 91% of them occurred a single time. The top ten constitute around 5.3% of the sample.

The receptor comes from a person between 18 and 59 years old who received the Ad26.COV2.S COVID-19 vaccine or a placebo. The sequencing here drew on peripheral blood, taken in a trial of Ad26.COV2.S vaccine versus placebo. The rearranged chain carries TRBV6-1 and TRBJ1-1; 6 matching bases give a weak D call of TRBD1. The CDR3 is CASSERGQNTEAFF. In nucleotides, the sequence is TGTGCCAGCAGTGAAAGGGGACAAAACACTGAAGCTTTCTTT.